These T cell receptor beta chains were read from a single sample in a study of CD8+ T cells in alopecia areata. TCRdb keeps only in-frame clones here, not all; method: immunoSEQ multiplex PCR. The sample shows 100,000 to 150,000 clones, 45% to 50% of them seen only once. Sample: CD8+ T cells sorted from blood, taken at week 0. Receptors originate from a human donor with alopecia areata. The CDR3 runs from the conserved cysteine through the conserved F or W. The D gene is left open where the match is weak. Size values are once, few and many counts, or a class for expanded clones, and some rows have none.

CDR3 DNA: TGCAGCGTTGAAAAAGGGGCTGAAGCTTTCTTT
CDR3 protein: CSVEKGAEAFF
clone size: NA
D gene: NA
V gene: TRBV29-1
J gene: TRBJ1-1

CDR3 DNA: TGTGCCCTGGGGGATGTGGAGGGGAATCAGCCCCAGCATTTT
CDR3 protein: CALGDVEGNQPQHF
clone size: NA
D gene: NA
V gene: TRBV30
J gene: TRBJ1-5

CDR3 DNA: TGCGCCAGCAATTCCCCCGGAACGGATCCCTACGAGCAGTACTTC
CDR3 protein: CASNSPGTDPYEQYF
clone size: NA
D gene: NA
V gene: TRBV5-1
J gene: TRBJ2-7

CDR3 DNA: TGTGCCAGCAGTTACTCAGGGGGCTCCTACGAGCAGTACTTC
CDR3 protein: CASSYSGGSYEQYF
clone size: NA
D gene: NA
V gene: TRBV6-5
J gene: TRBJ2-7

CDR3 DNA: TGCGCCAGCAGCTTTCAACAGGGGAAATACGAGCAGTACTTC
CDR3 protein: CASSFQQGKYEQYF
clone size: once
D gene: TRBD1
V gene: TRBV5-1
J gene: TRBJ2-7

CDR3 DNA: TGTGCCAGCAGTTACTCGTTACATGGGAAGACCCAGTACTTC
CDR3 protein: CASSYSLHGKTQYF
clone size: NA
D gene: NA
V gene: TRBV6-6
J gene: TRBJ2-5

CDR3 DNA: TGCAGCGTTGAAGATCAGAGAGGAAGCGGCTACACCTTC
CDR3 protein: CSVEDQRGSGYTF
clone size: NA
D gene: NA
V gene: TRBV29-1
J gene: TRBJ1-2

CDR3 DNA: TGTGCCAGCAGCTTGTTCTCCGGGATCGGGGACACTGAAGCTTTCTTT
CDR3 protein: CASSLFSGIGDTEAFF
clone size: many
D gene: NA
V gene: TRBV5-4
J gene: TRBJ1-1

CDR3 DNA: TGTGCCAGTAGTACAACCATCCCTCCGTATGGCTACACCTTC
CDR3 protein: CASSTTIPPYGYTF
clone size: NA
D gene: NA
V gene: TRBV19
J gene: TRBJ1-2

CDR3 DNA: TGTGCCTGGAGTGGGTCCGGGTACGGCACAGATACGCAGTATTTT
CDR3 protein: CAWSGSGYGTDTQYF
clone size: NA
D gene: NA
V gene: TRBV30
J gene: TRBJ2-3

CDR3 DNA: TGTGCCAGCAGCTTATCACTGCGCTCCTACGAGCAGTACTTC
CDR3 protein: CASSLSLRSYEQYF
clone size: NA
D gene: NA
V gene: TRBV7-9
J gene: TRBJ2-7

CDR3 DNA: TGTGCCAGCAGCGGTGACGGGACAGGTTACTATGGCTACACCTTC
CDR3 protein: CASSGDGTGYYGYTF
clone size: NA
D gene: TRBD1
V gene: TRBV5-6
J gene: TRBJ1-2

CDR3 DNA: TGTGCCAGCAGTGAGACCAGGAAGTACAATGAGCAGTTCTTC
CDR3 protein: CASSETRKYNEQFF
clone size: NA
D gene: NA
V gene: TRBV2
J gene: TRBJ2-1

CDR3 DNA: TGTGCCAGCAGCGCGGACCAGGCGAGCTGGGAGTTCTTC
CDR3 protein: CASSADQASWEFF
clone size: NA
D gene: NA
V gene: TRBV9
J gene: TRBJ2-1

CDR3 DNA: TGTGCCAGTAGTGTAGGGACAGGCAATTCACCCCTCCACTTT
CDR3 protein: CASSVGTGNSPLHF
clone size: NA
D gene: TRBD1
V gene: TRBV19
J gene: TRBJ1-6

CDR3 DNA: TGTGCCTGGACCGCAGGAGGTTCCCCGAGGGATACGCAGTATTTT
CDR3 protein: CAWTAGGSPRDTQYF
clone size: NA
D gene: NA
V gene: TRBV30
J gene: TRBJ2-3

CDR3 DNA: TGTGCCAGCAGTTTCGACGGCAATCAGCCCCAGCATTTT
CDR3 protein: CASSFDGNQPQHF
clone size: few
D gene: NA
V gene: TRBV25-1
J gene: TRBJ1-5

CDR3 DNA: TGTGCCAGTAGTAGCCGGGACAGGGGATACAATGAGCAGTTCTTC
CDR3 protein: CASSSRDRGYNEQFF
clone size: few
D gene: TRBD1
V gene: TRBV19
J gene: TRBJ2-1

CDR3 DNA: TGCGCCAGCAGCCACCTCGACAGCGAGCAGTACTTC
CDR3 protein: CASSHLDSEQYF
clone size: NA
D gene: NA
V gene: TRBV4-1
J gene: TRBJ2-7

CDR3 DNA: TGCAGCGTTGCCCGGCGGGGGGATCAAGAGACCCAGTACTTC
CDR3 protein: CSVARRGDQETQYF
clone size: NA
D gene: TRBD2
V gene: TRBV29-1
J gene: TRBJ2-5

CDR3 DNA: TGTGCCAGCAGCGTAGGCGACGGAGATACGCAGTATTTT
CDR3 protein: CASSVGDGDTQYF
clone size: NA
D gene: NA
V gene: TRBV9
J gene: TRBJ2-3

CDR3 DNA: TGTGCCAGCAGACCGGGACTAGCGGGGGGGAATACGCAGTATTTT
CDR3 protein: CASRPGLAGGNTQYF
clone size: once
D gene: TRBD2
V gene: TRBV27
J gene: TRBJ2-3

CDR3 DNA: TGCGCCAGCAGCTTCCTGCGACAGGGGGAAGATACGCAGTATTTT
CDR3 protein: CASSFLRQGEDTQYF
clone size: NA
D gene: TRBD1
V gene: TRBV5-1
J gene: TRBJ2-3

CDR3 DNA: TGTGCCAGCAGCTCCATTCCAGATACGCAGTATTTT
CDR3 protein: CASSSIPDTQYF
clone size: NA
D gene: NA
V gene: TRBV7-8
J gene: TRBJ2-3

CDR3 DNA: TGCAGCGGCTTCTGGGACGGTGAAGCTTTCTTT
CDR3 protein: CSGFWDGEAFF
clone size: few
D gene: NA
V gene: TRBV29-1
J gene: TRBJ1-1

CDR3 DNA: TGTGCCAGCAGCTTGGCCGGGGAGGGACGTTCACCCCTCCACTTT
CDR3 protein: CASSLAGEGRSPLHF
clone size: NA
D gene: NA
V gene: TRBV5-6
J gene: TRBJ1-6

CDR3 DNA: TGTGCCAGCGGACTAGCGGGGGGCCAAGAGACCCAGTACTTC
CDR3 protein: CASGLAGGQETQYF
clone size: NA
D gene: TRBD2
V gene: TRBV6-5
J gene: TRBJ2-5

CDR3 DNA: TGTGCCAGCAGCGCTAGGACAGCTAGCACAGATACGCAGTATTTT
CDR3 protein: CASSARTASTDTQYF
clone size: once
D gene: NA
V gene: TRBV9
J gene: TRBJ2-3

CDR3 DNA: TGTGCCTGGAGTGTGGGACAGGGATACAGCAATCAGCCCCAGCATTTT
CDR3 protein: CAWSVGQGYSNQPQHF
clone size: NA
D gene: TRBD1
V gene: TRBV30
J gene: TRBJ1-5

CDR3 DNA: TGTGCCAGCAGTTTCCCAGGGGGCCGAACCCCCACTGAAGCTTTCTTT
CDR3 protein: CASSFPGGRTPTEAFF
clone size: few
D gene: TRBD1
V gene: TRBV5-4
J gene: TRBJ1-1

CDR3 DNA: TGTGCCAGCAGCTTGGTGAGGGGGATGTCCTACGAGCAGTACTTC
CDR3 protein: CASSLVRGMSYEQYF
clone size: NA
D gene: NA
V gene: TRBV5-6
J gene: TRBJ2-7

CDR3 DNA: TGTGCCAGCAGCTTGATGAACAGGGGAATGTCGATGAACACTGAAGCTTTCTTT
CDR3 protein: CASSLMNRGMSMNTEAFF
clone size: NA
D gene: TRBD1
V gene: TRBV5-6
J gene: TRBJ1-1

CDR3 DNA: TGTGCCAGCGAGGTAGCGGGGGGCTTGAGACCCTACAATGAGCAGTTCTTC
CDR3 protein: CASEVAGGLRPYNEQFF
clone size: once
D gene: TRBD2
V gene: TRBV2
J gene: TRBJ2-1

CDR3 DNA: TGTGCCAGCAGTTACGAGGGGCTCACCGGGGAGCTGTTTTTT
CDR3 protein: CASSYEGLTGELFF
clone size: few
D gene: NA
V gene: TRBV6-5
J gene: TRBJ2-2

CDR3 DNA: TGTGCCAGCAGTCCCCGAGTTAGCGGGGCCTCAGGGTACAATGAGCAGTTCTTC
CDR3 protein: CASSPRVSGASGYNEQFF
clone size: many
D gene: TRBD2
V gene: TRBV27
J gene: TRBJ2-1

CDR3 DNA: TGTGCCAGCAGCCAGGCAGGACCCGAGCAGTTCTTC
CDR3 protein: CASSQAGPEQFF
clone size: many
D gene: NA
V gene: TRBV11-2
J gene: TRBJ2-1

CDR3 DNA: TGTGCCAGCAGTCCACTAGCGGGCTACGAGCAGTACTTC
CDR3 protein: CASSPLAGYEQYF
clone size: NA
D gene: TRBD2
V gene: TRBV27
J gene: TRBJ2-7

CDR3 DNA: TGTGCCAGCAGTTCGCACAGGGTCACAGATACGCAGTATTTT
CDR3 protein: CASSSHRVTDTQYF
clone size: NA
D gene: NA
V gene: TRBV27
J gene: TRBJ2-3

CDR3 DNA: TGCAGCGTTGAGACTCGGACGAACACCGGGGAGCTGTTTTTT
CDR3 protein: CSVETRTNTGELFF
clone size: few
D gene: NA
V gene: TRBV29-1
J gene: TRBJ2-2

CDR3 DNA: TGCAGCGTTGGACAGAAAAACATTCAGTACTTC
CDR3 protein: CSVGQKNIQYF
clone size: NA
D gene: NA
V gene: TRBV29-1
J gene: TRBJ2-4

CDR3 DNA: TGTGCCAGCAGCTTCGGAGACAGGGAAGGGCTGGGCACTGAAGCTTTCTTT
CDR3 protein: CASSFGDREGLGTEAFF
clone size: NA
D gene: TRBD1
V gene: TRBV7-6
J gene: TRBJ1-1

CDR3 DNA: TGTGCCAGCAGCTACGGGGACACCTCCGAGACCCAGTACTTC
CDR3 protein: CASSYGDTSETQYF
clone size: few
D gene: NA
V gene: TRBV5-4
J gene: TRBJ2-5

CDR3 DNA: TGCGCCAGCAGCAGCGGCACAACCTACGAGCAGTACTTC
CDR3 protein: CASSSGTTYEQYF
clone size: NA
D gene: NA
V gene: TRBV4-3
J gene: TRBJ2-7

CDR3 DNA: TGTGCCAGCAGCTTAGACAGCTATGGCTACACCTTC
CDR3 protein: CASSLDSYGYTF
clone size: NA
D gene: NA
V gene: TRBV7-9
J gene: TRBJ1-2

CDR3 DNA: TGCAGCGTTGGCCCGAGAGGTTCCTACGAGCAGTACTTC
CDR3 protein: CSVGPRGSYEQYF
clone size: NA
D gene: NA
V gene: TRBV29-1
J gene: TRBJ2-7